A selection of T cell receptor beta chains follows, all from one sample in a study of beta chain features in type 1 diabetes. Assay used: immunoSEQ multiplex PCR; TCRdb lists only in-frame clones, some missing. The sample shows about 45,000 clones, 66% of them seen only once. Sequenced material: Tregs from blood. These receptors were collected from a woman younger than 30 with type 1 diabetes. CDR3s include the opening cysteine and the closing phenylalanine or tryptophan. D genes are given only for firm matches. Rows may omit the clone size; those that give it use once, few, many or a size class.

TRBD2	TRBJ2-1	few	TRBV5-1	CASSSQRESSYNEQFF	TGCGCCAGCAGCTCTCAGCGGGAGAGCTCCTACAATGAGCAGTTCTTC
-	TRBJ2-3	-	TRBV28	CASSLTDTQYF	TGTGCCAGCAGTCTCACAGATACGCAGTATTTT
-	TRBJ2-5	-	TRBV20-1	CSARPQETQYF	TGCAGTGCTAGACCACAAGAGACCCAGTACTTC
TRBD1	TRBJ2-6	few	TRBV4-3	CASSQLPGTAGANVLTF	TGCGCCAGCAGCCAGCTCCCTGGGACAGCTGGGGCCAACGTCCTGACTTTC
-	TRBJ1-5	-	TRBV7-2	CASSLVLSNQPQHF	TGTGCCAGCAGCTTAGTACTTTCCAATCAGCCCCAGCATTTT
-	TRBJ2-2	-	TRBV7-2	CASSSLSPGSCFF	-
TRBD1	TRBJ1-2	-	TRBV14	CASSQVGQTYGYTF	TGTGCCAGCAGCCAAGTGGGACAGACCTATGGCTACACCTTC
-	TRBJ2-3	-	TRBV18	CASSPPRDTQYF	TGTGCCAGCTCACCACCTAGAGATACGCAGTATTTT
-	TRBJ2-1	-	TRBV7-3	CASSLAGWGNEQFF	TGTGCCAGCAGCTTAGCGGGATGGGGGAATGAGCAGTTCTTC
-	TRBJ2-5	-	TRBV7-9	CASSSSRGTQYF	TGTGCCAGCAGCTCAAGCAGGGGGACCCAGTACTTC
-	TRBJ1-3	few	TRBV19	CASRTGMSSGNTIYF	TGTGCCAGTCGTACAGGGATGAGTTCTGGAAACACCATATATTTT
-	TRBJ2-4	once	TRBV4-3	CASSPRGTVRPDIQYF	TGCGCCAGCAGCCCCCGCGGGACTGTTAGACCGGACATTCAGTACTTC
TRBD1	TRBJ2-7	-	TRBV7-2	CASSRTGLTYEQYF	TGTGCCAGCAGCAGGACAGGGTTGACCTACGAGCAGTACTTC
-	TRBJ1-1	-	TRBV7-9	CASSLEGGVAEAFF	TGTGCCAGCAGCTTAGAGGGGGGGGTGGCTGAAGCTTTCTTT
-	TRBJ2-2	-	TRBV7-3	CASSLSAATGELFF	TGTGCCAGCAGCTTATCCGCTGCGACCGGGGAGCTGTTTTTT
TRBD2	TRBJ2-7	-	TRBV5-1	CASSFGLAGFSYEQYF	TGCGCCAGCAGCTTTGGACTAGCGGGTTTCTCCTACGAGCAGTACTTC
-	TRBJ1-2	-	TRBV11-2	CASSLVAGMDYGYTF	TGTGCCAGCAGCTTAGTCGCAGGGATGGACTATGGCTACACCTTC
-	TRBJ1-5	-	TRBV18	CASSPVSGDQPQHF	TGTGCCAGCTCACCAGTTTCGGGGGATCAGCCCCAGCATTTT
TRBD1	TRBJ2-7	-	TRBV5-4	CASSLTGGYEQYF	TGTGCCAGCAGCTTGACAGGGGGCTACGAGCAGTACTTC
-	TRBJ1-4	few	TRBV6-6	CASSTQDGGLFF	TGTGCCAGCAGTACTCAAGACGGGGGACTGTTTTTT
-	TRBJ2-1	-	TRBV7-8	CASSPTRGEQFF	TGTGCCAGCAGTCCGACTAGGGGTGAGCAGTTCTTC
TRBD1	TRBJ1-2	few	TRBV6-6	CASSPRTGLGYTF	TGTGCCAGCAGCCCCCGGACAGGGCTTGGCTACACCTTC
TRBD2	TRBJ2-5	-	TRBV2	CASSEAGLAGGETQYF	TGTGCCAGCAGTGAAGCGGGACTAGCGGGAGGGGAGACCCAGTACTTC
-	TRBJ1-2	few	TRBV29-1	CSASDSYHGYTF	TGCAGCGCCTCGGACAGCTACCATGGCTACACCTTC
-	TRBJ1-4	-	TRBV7-2	CASSLSDSLKLFF	TGTGCCAGCAGCTTATCGGACAGCCTAAAACTGTTTTTT
TRBD2	TRBJ2-7	few	TRBV5-1	CASSGTSGGPYEQYF	TGCGCCAGCAGCGGAACTAGCGGGGGTCCCTACGAGCAGTACTTC
-	TRBJ2-1	-	TRBV18	CASSPRENEQFF	TGTGCCAGCTCACCAAGGGAGAATGAGCAGTTCTTC
-	TRBJ2-4	few	TRBV7-2	CASSLYGGGIAKNIQYF	TGTGCCAGCAGCTTATACGGCGGCGGAATAGCCAAAAACATTCAGTACTTC
TRBD2	TRBJ2-3	-	TRBV7-3	CASSLAGGPGTDTQYF	TGTGCCAGCAGCTTAGCGGGAGGGCCCGGCACAGATACGCAGTATTTT
TRBD2	TRBJ2-3	few	TRBV14	CASSQDSYAAGGRTDTQYF	TGTGCCAGCAGCCAAGATTCGTATGCGGCGGGGGGTCGAACAGATACGCAGTATTTT
TRBD2	TRBJ2-7	-	TRBV7-2	CASNPKAGGFFYEQYF	TGTGCCAGCAACCCGAAGGCGGGAGGATTCTTTTACGAGCAGTACTTC
-	TRBJ2-3	few	TRBV10-3	CAISESLADTQYF	TGTGCCATCAGTGAGTCTCTTGCAGATACGCAGTATTTT
-	TRBJ2-1	-	TRBV6-5	CASGFRGGYNEQFF	TGTGCCAGCGGATTTAGAGGAGGGTACAATGAGCAGTTCTTC
-	TRBJ1-2	-	TRBV5-5	CASSLDPRLGGVHGYTF	TGTGCCAGCAGCTTGGATCCACGTCTTGGGGGGGTCCATGGCTACACCTTC
-	TRBJ2-6	-	TRBV5-5	CASKTDTSGANVLTF	TGTGCCAGCAAAACTGATACCTCTGGGGCCAACGTCCTGACTTTC
-	TRBJ1-2	few	TRBV4-3	CASSQVQLTNYGYTF	TGCGCCAGCAGCCAAGTCCAGTTAACTAACTATGGCTACACCTTC
TRBD2	TRBJ2-4	-	TRBV14	CASSRGGVGNIQYF	TGTGCCAGCAGCCGCGGGGGAGTCGGGAACATTCAGTACTTC
TRBD1	TRBJ2-7	few	TRBV7-9	CASSLRLGTGIAYEQYF	TGTGCCAGCAGCTTAAGGCTTGGGACAGGGATCGCCTACGAGCAGTACTTC
-	TRBJ1-4	-	TRBV30	CASNRIPGAGGKLFF	TGTGCCTCGAACCGAATCCCGGGCGCCGGGGGAAAACTGTTTTTT
-	TRBJ2-5	-	TRBV18	CASSLTRQGMETQYF	TGTGCCAGCTCACTTACCCGGCAGGGCATGGAGACCCAGTACTTC
TRBD2	TRBJ2-7	-	TRBV7-2	CASSPWTSGGPYEQYF	TGTGCCAGCAGCCCGTGGACTAGCGGAGGTCCCTACGAGCAGTACTTC
TRBD1	TRBJ1-6	-	TRBV6-5	CASSYHRGPYNSPLHF	TGTGCCAGCAGTTACCACAGGGGACCGTATAATTCACCCCTCCACTTT
-	TRBJ1-2	-	TRBV6-5	CASSYSRGPYGYTF	TGTGCCAGCAGTTACTCCAGAGGGCCCTATGGCTACACCTTC
-	TRBJ2-4	-	TRBV7-2	CASSLVSNIQYF	TGTGCCAGCAGCTTAGTCTCGAACATTCAGTACTTC
TRBD2	TRBJ2-7	-	TRBV7-2	CASSLVSGLAGAYEQYF	TGTGCCAGCAGCTTAGTGAGTGGACTAGCGGGGGCGTACGAGCAGTACTTC
-	TRBJ2-5	-	TRBV5-1	CASSLVGTTRGETQYF	TGCGCCAGCAGCTTGGTGGGGACTACCAGGGGAGAGACCCAGTACTTC